The following is a T cell receptor beta chain sequence with its context. Its antigen is not known. This sample was taken from a study of cytomegalovirus exposure and HLA in healthy donors. Study-level points and caveats: Altogether, some 170 TCR beta chains were recorded as cytomegalovirus-associated. Among immune exposure information, only CMV serostatus was available.

A multiplex PCR was run with 60 Vbeta primers and 13 Jbeta primers. Sequenced by immunoSEQ multiplex PCR; TCRdb stores in-frame clones only, minus some. The sample includes approximately 240,000 clones, around 80% of them seen just once. The V and J ends lost 4 bases and 3 bases respectively, with 13 bases between them. The CDR3 is 14 amino acids. Germline assignment: CDR1 SGHNT and CDR2 YYREEE (reference sequence). Those who donated were healthy bone marrow donors. The donors, nominally healthy at sampling, likely had unrecorded immune exposures. The receptor comes from a woman in her thirties or forties in good health and CMV-seropositive. Source material: PBMCs. The chain carries TRBV5-4 and TRBJ1-2; D is possibly TRBD1 (5 bases). CDR3 DNA: TGTGCCAGCAGCCTGGCGCTACAGGACTATGGCTACACCTTC. It encodes CASSLALQDYGYTF. Combining the CDR3 with reference TRBV5-4 and TRBJ1-2 gives the whole variable domain ETGVTQSPTHLIKTRGQQVTLRCSSQSGHNTVSWYQQALGQGPQFIFQYYREEENGRGNFPPRFSGLQFPNYSSELNVNALELDDSALYLCASSLALQDYGYTFGSGTRLTVV.